This T cell receptor beta chain derives from a study of blood T cells in healthy people across ages (dated by TCRdb to between 2015 and 2016). Concerning the study at large: In model experiments, roughly one uniquely barcoded TCR beta cDNA molecule per two T cells was captured by template switching. The study measured age-related changes in TCR beta repertoire diversity using deep sequencing normalized with unique cDNA molecular identifiers. Four age groups were formed from the donors: young (average 16 years), middle-aged (around 37), aged (approximately 60) and long-lived (more than 75). To avoid experimental bias, donors of different ages were distributed randomly across sequencing lanes. For two donors (one aged 18 to 30 and one aged 80 or older), the study analyzed two additional independent replicas of 1 million unique cDNA reads from the same blood draw.

The full study reports these points: As age increased, observed TCR beta diversity per million T cells dropped in a roughly linear way, and a significant reduction was already evident by age roughly 36. The CMV infection status of donors was not known, potentially confounding age-related changes in expanded clonotypes. Compared with the aged group, the long-lived group had more naive CD4+ T cells, fewer expanded clones and increased TCR diversity, a pattern suggesting age selection. Observed TCR beta diversity correlated strongly with the percentage of naive T cells measured by flow cytometry. Estimates of total diversity based on one million sequenced T cells were considered lower bounds and underestimates. Because profiling used bulk unsorted PBMCs, naive and antigen-experienced compartments could not be compared conclusively.

The library was obtained by 5' RACE. Instrument on record: Illumina HiSeq 2500. A second PCR of roughly 7 to 11 cycles was run with a J-beta primer mix and a sample-barcoded 5' primer. A template-switch 5' adaptor carrying 12 random nucleotides introduced a unique molecular identifier onto each TCR beta cDNA molecule. Each sample yielded at least 2.5 million CDR3-containing paired-end reads. All of the RNA was converted into first-strand cDNA using the Mint cDNA synthesis kit, with a TRBC-specific oligonucleotide serving as the primer. Following uracil-DNA glycosylase treatment, a first 18-cycle PCR with universal primers M1SS and BC2_uni_R was performed on all cDNA. For the original study's pipeline: For normalization, 1 million high-quality reads, each with a distinct molecular identifier, were randomly selected from each sample. Instead of being binned into consensus sequences, reads with shared molecular identifiers were discarded. MiTCR, with a Q25 quality threshold and the strictest error-elimination algorithm, was used for CDR3 identification, clonotype clustering and error correction. A nonparametric unseen species model with Euler transformation was used to estimate lower-bound total TCR beta diversity. TCRdb trimmed public reads at Q25 via fastp, called clones via MiXCR and kept in-frame beta chains. Rows matching on CDR3 protein sequence are summarized as one entry with the most common DNA and genes. TCRdb's processing, not the study's, gives the V and J calls here. This sample comprises about 640,000 distinct CDR3 sequences, roughly 53% of them detected only once. Jointly, the top ten make up about two fifths of the sample.

As to this clonotype: The antigen it binds to is not known. One junction end disagrees with the germline gene, perhaps due to a read error.

Systemically healthy Caucasian individuals from Russia, over 30 in total and aged roughly 6 to 100 years, were included as donors. Each donor gave ten milliliters of peripheral blood, collected into EDTA-treated Vacutainer tubes. PBMCs were isolated by Ficoll-Paque density-gradient centrifugation, with at least 6 million obtained per sample. Total RNA was extracted from PBMCs with Trizol reagent, with at least 5 micrograms obtained per sample. For every donor, an aliquot of PBMCs went through flow cytometry to measure the percentages of naive CD45RAhigh/CD27high T cells. The receptor's source is a man aged 55 to 70 in good health. Material for sequencing was blood.

The bases are TGTGCCAGCAGCTTGCAACCGGGACAGACTACTATTAGCACAGATACACAGTATTTT. Translated, it reads CASSLQPGQTTISTDTQYF. The chain is made from TRBV5-7 and TRBJ2-3, with 7 middle bases fitting TRBD1. TRBV5-7 is sorted into the ORF group, with uncertain function. Inclusive of the bounding cysteine and phenylalanine, the CDR3 is 19 residues long. The read is trimmed to its CDR3 DNA, 57 bases read in frame from base 1.